A single sample is the source of the 6 T cell receptor beta chains below, sequenced in a study of T cells in localized non-small cell lung cancer. Sequencing used immunoSEQ multiplex PCR; TCRdb keeps in-frame clones, though not all of them. The sample lists about 52,000 clones, 86% occurring once. Sequences were derived from peripheral blood, sampled before any cancer treatment. The receptors shown here come from a male donor aged 60 or older with stage III squamous cell lung carcinoma.

This clone was seen a few times. The rearrangement links TRBV4-1 to TRBJ1-4; no firm D call. The CDR3 has 14 amino acids. Germline assignment: CDR1 MGHRA and CDR2 YSYEKL. V was pared by 0 bases and J by 9 bases, with 11 bases between. For the CDR3, the DNA is TGCGCCAGCAGCCAAGAGTGGTCTCTGCAAAAACTGTTTTTT. Amino acids: CASSQEWSLQKLFF.

CDR3 nucleotide sequence: TGTGCCAGCAGCTTAGGAGGGCAGGGGGGAGAAAAACTGTTTTTT. This gives the protein CASSLGGQGGEKLFF. The rearrangement links TRBV7-2 to TRBJ1-4; the match to TRBD1 covers 7 bases. With 1 base clipped from V and 8 bases from J, the junction kept 7 bases outside the gene matches. The CDR3 length is 15 residues. CDR1 and CDR2 (germline): SGHTA, FQGNSA.

The V call is TRBV18, the J call TRBJ1-1; D possibly corresponds to TRBD1 (5 bases). The CDR3 covers 13 residues. Per the germline V gene, CDR1 is KGHSH and CDR2 is LQKENI. Trimming took off 3 bases at V and 6 bases at J, with 11 bases between the two ends. Here the CDR3 DNA reads TGTGCCAGCTCACCTTCACAGGTCTCTGAAGCTTTCTTT. This gives the protein CASSPSQVSEAFF.

The gene calls are TRBV5-4 and TRBJ2-7, with 11 nucleotides matching TRBD2. This CDR3 comprises 15 residues. Looked up from germline, CDR1 is SGHNT and CDR2 is YYREEE (reference sequence). With 4 bases clipped from V and 3 bases from J, the junction kept 6 bases outside the gene matches. The CDR3 sequence is CASSVSGRARYEQYF. The CDR3 region has the DNA TGTGCCAGCAGCGTTAGCGGGAGGGCCCGCTACGAGCAGTACTTC.

V gene TRBV7-3 combines with J gene TRBJ2-1; 10 bases agree with TRBD2. J lost 7 bases, V lost 4 bases, and 13 bases had no gene match. The CDR3 is 17 residues long. Per the germline V gene, CDR1 is SGHTA and CDR2 is FQGTGA. CDR3 in amino acids: CASSSQGGLAGENEQFF. DNA for the CDR3: TGTGCCAGCAGCTCTCAAGGGGGGCTAGCGGGAGAGAATGAGCAGTTCTTC.

V and J are TRBV11-2 and TRBJ2-4; TRBD2 aligns across 8 bases. This CDR3 is built from 16 residues. Germline trimming cut 1 base from V and 7 bases from J; bases unmatched to any gene: 9. The germline V gene encodes CDR1 SGHAT and CDR2 FQNNGV. The CDR3 loop is CASSLGGSGRGNIQYF. DNA of the CDR3: TGTGCCAGCAGCTTAGGAGGGAGCGGGAGAGGGAACATTCAGTACTTC. The complete variable domain, with remaining parts taken from reference TRBV11-2 and TRBJ2-4, reads EAGVAQSPRYKIIEKRQSVAFWCNPISGHATLYWYQQILGQGPKLLIQFQNNGVVDDSQLPKDRFSAERLKGVDSTLKIQPAKLEDSAVYLCASSLGGSGRGNIQYFGAGTRLSVL.